The 6 T cell receptor beta chains reported below all come from one sample, sequenced in a study of shared clonotypes between healthy human individuals. Naive CD8 cells were CD45RO-negative, positively selected for CCR7, excluding terminally differentiated effector memory CD45RA+ cells. The table came from immunoSEQ multiplex PCR; TCRdb's copy has only in-frame clones and leaves some out. The repertoire holds hundreds of thousands of clones, with 85% to 95% as singletons. Material for sequencing was naive CD8+ T cells sorted from blood. The receptor source for this set is a woman aged 25-40 years in good health.

This clone was counted only a few times. The CDR3: CASSLQGASFGYTF. CDR3 DNA: TGTGCCAGCAGTTTACAGGGGGCTTCGTTCGGCTACACCTTC. This chain joins TRBV27 and TRBJ1-2; 8 bases map to TRBD1. This CDR3 has 14 amino acids. Trimming at V came to 2 bases and at J to 8 bases, leaving 7 bases not matched to a gene. Germline V gene data show CDR1 as MNHEY and CDR2 as SMNVEV (reference sequence).

This clone was recorded only once. The gene calls are TRBV28 and TRBJ2-6; 9 nucleotides match TRBD1. The J segment lost 4 bases and the V segment lost 1 base, leaving 5 bases of the junction unmatched. Germline CDR1 and CDR2: MDHEN and SYDVKM. CDR3 size: 17 residues. The CDR3 loop reads CASSLLDRGSGANVLTF. In DNA form, the CDR3 reads TGTGCCAGCAGTTTATTGGACAGGGGATCCGGGGCCAACGTCCTGACTTTC.

V gene TRBV7-6 combines with J gene TRBJ2-3; D is perhaps TRBD1 (6 bases). V was shortened by 5 bases and J by 0 bases, with 15 bases between the two germline ends. From germline, CDR1 is SGHVS and CDR2 FNYEAQ. The CDR3 is 16 amino acids. As DNA, the CDR3 is TGTGCCAGCAGCCTCCGGGACACCTATAGCACAGATACGCAGTATTTT. Protein product: CASSLRDTYSTDTQYF.

V usage is TRBV5-6 and J usage is TRBJ1-2; no firm D call. The CDR3 totals 14 residues. CDR1 and CDR2 (germline): SGHDT, YYEEEE. V lost 1 base and J 3 bases, leaving 10 bases between the germline ends. The CDR3 region has the DNA TGTGCCAGCAGCTTGCACAGCCGATACTATGGCTACACCTTC. Protein product: CASSLHSRYYGYTF.

The CDR3 sequence: CASSFRGAYGYTF. Here the CDR3 DNA reads TGTGCCAGCAGTTTCAGGGGGGCCTATGGCTACACCTTC. The V call is TRBV28, the J call TRBJ1-2, with 7 bases lining up with TRBD1. Trimming cost V 3 bases and J 4 bases; bases outside gene matches: 2. The CDR3 length is 13 residues. Germline V gene data show CDR1 as MDHEN and CDR2 as SYDVKM.

The chain employs TRBV27 and TRBJ2-1; D unclear. Germline CDR1 and CDR2: MNHEY and SMNVEV (reference sequence). V lost 8 bases to trimming and J lost 6 bases, with 8 bases between them. The CDR3 runs to 11 residues. Here the CDR3 reads CASGIPNEQFF. The CDR3 DNA follows: TGTGCCAGCGGCATCCCCAATGAGCAGTTCTTC.